Presented here are 30 T cell receptor beta chains from one specimen sequenced in a study of regulatory T cells in long-lasting Graves disease. Researchers made TCR beta libraries by using iRepertoire HTBI primers and running Arm-PCR on CDR3 regions. Using its own MiXCR run on the multiplex PCR reads, TCRdb lists one record per CDR3 protein. The data hold about 200,000 distinct CDR3 sequences, with around 17% observed a single time. Time point in this sample: newly diagnosed GD, antithyroid drugs for less than 3 months. TCR sequences were obtained from RNA taken from PBMCs. The material sequenced was peripheral blood mononuclear cells (PBMCs), taken at new diagnosis, from a patient treated with antithyroid drugs. Source of these receptors: a female donor with Graves disease.

This clonotype was seen repeatedly, ten times or more. The chain links TRBV29-1 to TRBJ1-1, with D possibly TRBD1 on 5 matching bases. The V gene's germline CDR1 is SQVTM and CDR2 ANQGSEA. The CDR3 runs to 12 residues. V was trimmed by 4 bases and J by 5 bases, leaving 11 bases between them. In nucleotides, the CDR3 is TGCAGCGTTGGTGGGGGGTGGACTGAAGCTTTCTTT. As protein: CSVGGGWTEAFF. The full variable domain, completed using reference TRBV29-1 and TRBJ1-1, is SAVISQKPSRDICQRGTSLTIQCQVDSQVTMMFWYRQQPGQSLTLIATANQGSEATYESGFVIDKFPISRPNLTFSTLTVSNMSPEDSSIYLCSVGGGWTEAFFGQGTRLTVV.

There are a few counts of this clonotype. The chain couples TRBV19 to TRBJ2-3; D gene ambiguous. This CDR3 has 13 amino acids. V lost 7 bases and J lost 4, with 12 bases in between. Looked up from germline, CDR1 is LNHDA and CDR2 is SQIVND (reference sequence). CDR3 DNA: TGTGCCAGTACCGAGTCTAGGGCAGATACGCAGTATTTT. It codes for CASTESRADTQYF.

This clonotype occurred many times. This chain links TRBV6-5 with TRBJ2-7, with unresolved D. V lost 0 bases and J lost 2, with 5 bases in between. Per the germline V gene, CDR1 is MNHEY and CDR2 is SVGAGI. The CDR3 is made up of 13 amino acids. This CDR3 is CASSYSLPYEQYF. The CDR3 nucleotides read TGTGCCAGCAGTTACTCACTTCCCTACGAGCAGTACTTC.

In this sample, this clonotype turned up many times. The chain has TRBV19 and TRBJ1-5; D gene unclear. V lost 5 bases and J lost 9, with 11 bases in between. Germline V CDR1 and CDR2: LNHDA, SQIVND (reference sequence). The CDR3 has 12 residues. CDR3 DNA: TGTGCCAGTAGTCTGGACTCTCGGCCCCAGCATTTT. Encoded protein: CASSLDSRPQHF.

In this sample, this clonotype turned up many times. The chain employs TRBV20-1 and TRBJ1-1; no definite D call. CDR1 DFQATT and CDR2 SNEGSKA come from the germline V gene (reference sequence). The length of the CDR3 is 17 residues. Trimming shortened V by 3 bases and J by 1 base, and 21 bases separated the two germline ends. This CDR3 reads CSASPGTVPIGNTEAFF. In DNA, the CDR3 is TGCAGTGCTAGTCCGGGTACGGTCCCTATTGGGAACACTGAAGCTTTCTTT.

Turning to this clonotype: One end of the junction varies from germline; a read error may be responsible. V gene TRBV7-8 combines with J gene TRBJ2-3, with 9 positions matching TRBD1. From germline, CDR1 is SGHVS and CDR2 FQNEAQ. The length of the CDR3 is 12 residues. The CDR3 spells CASSSNRGRLSF. The CDR3 DNA reads as TGTGCCAGCAGCTCCAACAGGGGGCGACTGTCTTTT. Filled out from reference TRBV7-8 and TRBJ2-3, the complete variable domain reads GAGVSQSPRYKVAKRGQDVALRCDPISGHVSLFWYQQALGQGPEFLTYFQNEAQLDKSGLPSDRFFAERPEGSVSTLKIQRTQQEDSAVYLCASSSNRGRLSFGPGTRLTVL.

This clonotype was observed many times. The V gene is TRBV6-2 or TRBV6-3, the J gene TRBJ1-1, with D hard to call. The CDR3 runs to 13 residues. Trimming took off 2 bases at V and 3 bases at J, with 7 bases between the two ends. The germline V gene encodes CDR1 MNHEY and CDR2 SVGEGT. CDR3 DNA: TGTGCCAGCAGTTACAGTTCGTACACTGAAGCTTTCTTT. This gives the protein CASSYSSYTEAFF.

The J gene is TRBJ1-2, the V gene TRBV5-1; D gene uncertain. The V and J ends lost 0 bases and 5 bases respectively, with 8 bases between them. This CDR3 is 13 amino acids long. Germline assignment: CDR1 SGHRS and CDR2 YFSETQ. CDR3 DNA: TGCGCCAGCAGCTTGGGCAGGTTTTATGGCTACACCTTC. Translated: CASSLGRFYGYTF.

This clonotype was observed at least ten times. The chain has TRBV10-2 and TRBJ1-2, with D possibly matching TRBD1 (5 bases). Germline V gene lookup returns CDR1 WSHSY and CDR2 SAAADI. This CDR3 contains 16 residues. V shed 2 bases and J shed 0 bases, with 13 bases lying between them. CDR3 sequence reads: CASSEGGGVSNYGYTF. The CDR3, as DNA: TGCGCCAGCAGTGAGGGAGGAGGGGTGTCTAACTATGGCTACACCTTC.

This clonotype was seen at least ten times. This chain joins TRBV6-5 and TRBJ2-7; D unresolved. V lost 2 bases and J 2 bases, leaving 7 bases between the germline ends. The germline V gene has CDR1 MNHEY and CDR2 SVGAGI. This CDR3 is built from 13 residues. CDR3 sequence (DNA): TGTGCCAGCAGTTACGCTCCTACCTACGAGCAGTACTTC. As protein: CASSYAPTYEQYF.

This clonotype was seen at least ten times. The chain couples TRBV6-1 to TRBJ2-7; D not resolved. The germline V and J ends were trimmed by 6 bases and 0 bases, with 9 bases remaining between them. Germline V CDR1 and CDR2: MNHNS, SASEGT. CDR3 length equals 13 residues. The CDR3 sequence is CASSRLPSYEQYF. CDR3 DNA: TGTGCCAGCAGCCGTCTTCCCTCCTACGAGCAGTACTTC.

This clonotype was counted once. The J gene is TRBJ1-2, the V gene TRBV20-1, with D possibly matching TRBD1 (6 bases). Deletions cut 5 bases from V and 5 bases from J, with 12 bases between. CDR3 length: 12 residues. Germline CDR1 reads DFQATT; CDR2 reads SNEGSKA (reference sequence). CDR3 nucleotide sequence: TGCAGTGCTGAATCACAGGGATATGGCTACACCTTC. It specifies CSAESQGYGYTF.

Comment on this clonotype: One end of the junction varies from germline; a read error may be responsible. The chain joins TRBV28 to TRBJ2-1; TRBD1 agrees at 8 bases. This CDR3 region has 16 residues. Germline lookup yields CDR1 MDHEN and CDR2 SYDVKM. The chain's CDR3 is CASSFKWTGSHNEQFF. The CDR3 DNA reads as TGCGCCAGCAGTTTTAAGTGGACAGGGAGCCACAATGAGCAGTTCTTC. Together with reference TRBV28 and TRBJ2-1, the CDR3 gives the full variable domain: DVKVTQSSRYLVKRTGEKVFLECVQDMDHENMFWYRQDPGLGLRLIYFSYDVKMKEKGDIPEGYSVSREKKERFSLILESASTNQTSMYLCASSFKWTGSHNEQFFGPGTRLTVL.

This clonotype was seen a handful of times. The J gene is TRBJ1-5, the V gene TRBV6-1; TRBD1 matches 7 bases. The CDR3 is made up of 15 amino acids. Trimming cost V 6 bases and J 2 bases; bases outside gene matches: 7. Germline lookup yields CDR1 MNHNS and CDR2 SASEGT. CDR3 in amino acids: CASSPGGQGNQPQHF. CDR3 nucleotides: TGTGCCAGCAGCCCAGGCGGACAGGGCAATCAGCCCCAGCATTTT.

The chain uses TRBV11-2 and TRBJ2-1; D unresolved. From germline, CDR1 is SGHAT and CDR2 FQNNGV. This CDR3 spans 13 amino acids. V shed 1 base and J shed 5 bases, with 6 bases lying between them. This CDR3 is CASSLVPHNEQFF. The CDR3 DNA sequence: TGTGCCAGCAGCTTAGTACCGCACAATGAGCAGTTCTTC.

The table lists this clonotype with many counts. The chain carries TRBV12-3 or TRBV12-4 and TRBJ2-7; no firm D call. V was pared by 1 base and J by 1 base, with 8 bases between. The CDR3 runs to 14 residues. The CDR3 sequence: CASSLEWKSYEQYF. CDR3 in DNA: TGTGCCAGCAGTTTAGAGTGGAAGTCCTACGAGCAGTACTTC.

Points on this clonotype: This probably arose from a read error, given a far larger clone one base away. The V call is TRBV3-1, the J call TRBJ2-5; the match to TRBD1 covers 8 bases. The DNA end is a closer match to TRBJ2-7, so the J assignment may be wrong. The germline CDR1 and CDR2 sequences are LGHDT and YNNKEL (reference sequence). This CDR3 is 14 amino acids long. CDR3 nucleotide sequence: TGTGCCTGCAGCCATGGGACAGGAGCCTACGAGCAGTACTTC. Amino acids: CACSHGTGAYEQYF.

In this sample, this clonotype turned up a few times. The V call is TRBV19, the J call TRBJ2-7; 7 nucleotides align to TRBD1. CDR1 LNHDA and CDR2 SQIVND come from the germline V gene (reference sequence). The CDR3 has 14 residues. Losses at the gene ends were 1 base for V and 2 bases for J; bases not matched to a gene: 2. The CDR3 loop is CASSIATGAYEQYF. The CDR3 DNA reads as TGTGCCAGTAGTATAGCAACAGGGGCCTACGAGCAGTACTTC. The variable domain in full, completed from reference TRBV19 and TRBJ2-7, reads DGGITQSPKYLFRKEGQNVTLSCEQNLNHDAMYWYRQDPGQGLRLIYYSQIVNDFQKGDIAEGYSVSREKKESFPLTVTSAQKNPTAFYLCASSIATGAYEQYFGPGTRLTVT.

This clonotype has ten or more counts. The chain carries TRBV12-3 or TRBV12-4 and TRBJ1-2; 10 bases match TRBD1. Trimming took 5 bases from V and 0 from J; bases not matched to a gene: 6. CDR3 size: 16 residues. CDR3: CASSNAGTGANYGYTF. The DNA of the CDR3 is TGTGCCAGCAGTAACGCCGGGACAGGGGCTAACTATGGCTACACCTTC.

This clonotype occurred many times. V is TRBV2 and J is TRBJ1-4; D not resolved. Germline V gene sequence: CDR1 SNHLY, CDR2 FYNNEI. The CDR3 has 17 amino acids. V gave up 6 bases and J gave up 0 bases, with 17 bases separating them. CDR3 residues: CASSTTGNTATNEKLFF. The CDR3 nucleotides are TGTGCCAGCAGCACCACCGGGAACACTGCAACTAATGAAAAACTGTTTTTT.

With regard to this clonotype: This likely traces to a read error, being one base from a far larger clone. The chain joins TRBV12-3 or TRBV12-4 to TRBJ1-1; a possible D gene is TRBD1 (6 bases). The CDR3 is 12 residues long. Trimming shortened V by 5 bases and J by 4 bases, and 8 bases separated the two germline ends. For the CDR3, the DNA is TGTGCCAGCAGTCCAGGGGTCACTGAAGCTTTCTTT. Translation gives CASSPGVTEAFF.

In this sample, this clonotype turned up many times. The rearrangement links TRBV5-1 to TRBJ1-4; D gene ambiguous. The V and J ends lost 0 bases and 0 bases respectively, with 9 bases between them. CDR3 length: 16 amino acids. Germline CDR1 and CDR2: SGHRS and YFSETQ. In DNA, the CDR3 is TGCGCCAGCAGCTTGGATACAGCCGCAACTAATGAAAAACTGTTTTTT. It yields the protein CASSLDTAATNEKLFF.

Many counts were recorded for this clonotype. The J gene is TRBJ2-1, the V gene TRBV5-4; TRBD2 matches at 8 bases. This CDR3 spans 14 amino acids. J lost 5 bases, V lost 4 bases, and 5 bases had no gene match. Germline values: CDR1 SGHNT, CDR2 YYREEE (reference sequence). In nucleotides, the CDR3 is TGTGCCAGCAGCCCTACTAGCGGTGACAATGAGCAGTTCTTC. It specifies CASSPTSGDNEQFF.

This clonotype was found many times. The chain recombines TRBV27 with TRBJ2-7; TRBD2 is a possible D gene (5 bases). Germline CDR1 and CDR2: MNHEY and SMNVEV (reference sequence). CDR3 length: 13 residues. V lost 6 bases and J 6 bases, leaving 15 bases between the germline ends. The CDR3 loop reads CASRSTMLIEQYF. In DNA, the CDR3 is TGTGCCAGCAGGTCGACTATGCTAATCGAGCAGTACTTC.

This clonotype was detected many times. The rearrangement links TRBV29-1 to TRBJ2-7, with 8 nucleotides matching TRBD1. Germline CDR1 is SQVTM and CDR2 is ANQGSEA. V was pared by 6 bases and J by 5 bases, with 9 bases of the junction left unmatched. The CDR3 has 13 residues. The CDR3 loop is CSVVTGVGDEQYF. DNA for the CDR3: TGCAGCGTCGTGACAGGGGTTGGCGACGAGCAGTACTTC.

This clonotype has a count of ten or more. CDR3 DNA: TGTGCCAGCTCACCGGGGACAGGGGAATATGGCTACACCTTC. This translates into CASSPGTGEYGYTF. The chain uses TRBV18 and TRBJ1-2; TRBD1 matches at 10 bases. Trimming at V came to 3 bases and at J to 5 bases, leaving 3 bases not matched to a gene. The germline V gene has CDR1 KGHSH and CDR2 LQKENI. CDR3 length: 14 residues. Combining the CDR3 with reference TRBV18 and TRBJ1-2 gives the whole variable domain NAGVMQNPRHLVRRRGQEARLRCSPMKGHSHVYWYRQLPEEGLKFMVYLQKENIIDESGMPKERFSAEFPKEGPSILRIQQVVRGDSAAYFCASSPGTGEYGYTFGSGTRLTVV.

This clonotype was seen many times. The V gene is TRBV7-9, the J gene TRBJ2-7, with a weak D call TRBD2 (6 bases). Trimming took 5 bases from V and 6 from J, leaving 20 bases between them. The length of the CDR3 is 15 residues. CDR1 and CDR2 from the germline V gene are SEHNR and FQNEAQ (reference sequence). The CDR3 DNA follows: TGTGCCAGCAGCCCGGGGGACTTTTCTTCTGGCGAGCAGTACTTC. Amino acids: CASSPGDFSSGEQYF.

This clonotype was counted between two and nine times. The J gene is TRBJ2-3, the V gene TRBV6-1; D is possibly TRBD2 (5 bases). From germline, CDR1 is MNHNS and CDR2 SASEGT. The germline V and J ends were trimmed by 6 bases and 5 bases, with 9 bases remaining between them. This CDR3 contains 12 residues. The CDR3: CASSPSGDTQYF. In DNA, the CDR3 is TGTGCCAGCAGCCCCAGCGGAGATACGCAGTATTTT.

This clonotype was counted many times. The chain is built from TRBV24-1 and TRBJ2-1, with 8 bases lining up with TRBD1. With V trimmed by 2 bases and J by 6 bases, 8 bases remained unmatched. This CDR3 is built from 16 residues. Germline-derived CDR1 and CDR2 are KGHDR and SFDVKD. The DNA for the CDR3 is TGTGCCACCAGTGATTATACAGGGGGGTTCGGCAATGAGCAGTTCTTC. It codes for CATSDYTGGFGNEQFF.

This clonotype was recorded at least ten times. The V gene is TRBV12-3 or TRBV12-4, the J gene TRBJ2-2, with 11 bases fitting TRBD2. V gave up 6 bases and J gave up 6 bases; unmatched junction bases: 3. The CDR3 runs 14 residues. DNA of the CDR3: TGTGCCAGCAGACTAGCGGGAGTACCCGGGGAGCTGTTTTTT. As protein: CASRLAGVPGELFF.